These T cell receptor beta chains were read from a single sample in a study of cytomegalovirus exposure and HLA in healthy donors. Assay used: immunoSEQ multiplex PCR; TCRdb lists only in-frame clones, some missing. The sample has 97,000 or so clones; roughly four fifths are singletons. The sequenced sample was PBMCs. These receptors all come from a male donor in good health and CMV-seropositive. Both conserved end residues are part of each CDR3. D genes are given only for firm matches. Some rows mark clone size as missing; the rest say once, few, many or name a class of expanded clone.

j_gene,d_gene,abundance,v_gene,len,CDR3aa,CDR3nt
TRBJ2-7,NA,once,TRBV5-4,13,CASSLGGFYEQYF,TGTGCCAGCAGCTTGGGGGGCTTCTACGAGCAGTACTTC
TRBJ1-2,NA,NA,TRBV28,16,CASTTAGGLQGYGYTF,TGTGCCAGCACAACCGCGGGGGGGCTTCAGGGCTATGGCTACACCTTC
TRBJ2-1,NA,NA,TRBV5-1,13,CASSFAGDNEQFF,TGCGCCAGCAGCTTCGCAGGCGACAATGAGCAGTTCTTC
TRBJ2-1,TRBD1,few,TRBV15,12,CATATGYNEQFF,TGTGCCACCGCGACAGGGTATAATGAGCAGTTCTTC
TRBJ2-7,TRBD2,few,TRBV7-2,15,CASSSRPRGSYEQYF,TGTGCCAGCAGCTCAAGACCTCGCGGGAGCTACGAGCAGTACTTC
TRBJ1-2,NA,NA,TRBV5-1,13,CASSLTGSAVYTF,TGCGCCAGCAGCTTGACAGGGAGCGCTGTCTACACCTTC
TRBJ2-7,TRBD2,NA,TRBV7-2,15,CASSQTSGSGHEQYF,TGTGCCAGCAGCCAAACTAGCGGGAGTGGTCACGAGCAGTACTTC
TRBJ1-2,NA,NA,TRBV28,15,CASSLPQGTNYGYTF,TGTGCCAGCAGTCTACCCCAGGGAACTAACTATGGCTACACCTTC
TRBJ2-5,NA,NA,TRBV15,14,CATSRDARGETQYF,TGTGCCACCAGCAGAGATGCCCGGGGGGAGACCCAGTACTTC
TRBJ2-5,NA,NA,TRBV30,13,CAWSVAGSGTQYF,TGTGCCTGGAGTGTGGCGGGGTCGGGGACCCAGTACTTC
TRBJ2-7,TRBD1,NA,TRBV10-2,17,CASVRGTGGFSAYEQYF,TGCGCCAGCGTCCGGGGGACAGGGGGGTTCTCGGCCTACGAGCAGTACTTC
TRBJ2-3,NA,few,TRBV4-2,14,CASSQEWQGDTQYF,TGTGCCAGCAGCCAAGAATGGCAGGGCGATACGCAGTATTTT
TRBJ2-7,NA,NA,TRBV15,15,CATSRGQGLSYEQYF,TGTGCCACCAGCAGAGGACAGGGACTCTCCTACGAGCAGTACTTC
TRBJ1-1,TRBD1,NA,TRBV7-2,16,CASSYGQGGRNTEAFF,TGTGCCAGCAGCTACGGACAGGGGGGGCGTAACACTGAAGCTTTCTTT
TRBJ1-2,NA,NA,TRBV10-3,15,CAISESRETNYGYTF,TGTGCCATCAGTGAGAGTCGGGAAACTAACTATGGCTACACCTTC
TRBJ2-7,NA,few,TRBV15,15,CATSREGQSSYEQYF,TGTGCCACCAGCCGCGAGGGACAAAGCTCCTACGAGCAGTACTTC
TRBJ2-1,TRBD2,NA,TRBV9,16,CASSPTGGSSYNEQFF,TGTGCCAGCAGCCCTACCGGCGGGAGCTCCTACAATGAGCAGTTCTTC
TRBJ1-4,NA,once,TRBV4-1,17,CASSLNPTSATNEKLFF,TGCGCCAGCAGCCTAAATCCTACGTCTGCAACTAATGAAAAACTGTTTTTT
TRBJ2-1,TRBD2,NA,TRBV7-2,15,CASSLELAGYNEQFF,TGTGCCAGCAGCTTAGAACTAGCGGGATACAATGAGCAGTTCTTC
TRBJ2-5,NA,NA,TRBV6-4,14,CASRLGHIQETQYF,TGTGCCAGCAGATTGGGACATATTCAAGAGACCCAGTACTTC
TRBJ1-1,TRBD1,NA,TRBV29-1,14,CSAMTGQGITEAFF,TGCAGCGCTATGACAGGGCAAGGTATCACTGAAGCTTTCTTT
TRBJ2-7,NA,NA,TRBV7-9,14,CASSSGRGIHERYF,TGTGCCAGCAGCTCGGGGCGGGGTATACACGAGCGGTACTTC
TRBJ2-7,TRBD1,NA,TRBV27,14,CASSIGQGYYEQYF,TGTGCCAGCAGTATCGGACAGGGGTACTACGAGCAGTACTTC
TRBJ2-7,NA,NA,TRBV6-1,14,CASRGYDRSYEQYF,TGTGCCAGCAGAGGGTACGACAGGTCCTACGAGCAGTACTTC
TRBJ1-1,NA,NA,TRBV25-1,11,CASRFYSEAFF,TGTGCCAGCAGGTTCTACTCTGAAGCTTTCTTT
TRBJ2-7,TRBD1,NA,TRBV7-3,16,CSSSLNAPGGSYEQYF,TGTTCCAGCAGCTTAAACGCGCCAGGGGGCTCCTACGAGCAGTACTTC
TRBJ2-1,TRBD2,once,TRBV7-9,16,CSSTQISGRPYNEQFF,TGTTCCAGCACCCAGATTAGCGGGAGACCTTACAATGAGCAGTTCTTC
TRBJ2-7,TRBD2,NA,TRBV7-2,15,CASSLLAGGSYEQYF,TGTGCCAGCAGCCTACTAGCGGGAGGGTCCTACGAGCAGTACTTC
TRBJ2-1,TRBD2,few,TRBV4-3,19,CASSRGGLLAGGLGNEQFF,TGCGCCAGCAGCCGAGGGGGGCTACTAGCGGGAGGGCTGGGGAATGAGCAGTTCTTC
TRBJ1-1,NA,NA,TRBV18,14,CASSPGRRDTEAFF,TGTGCCAGCTCACCCGGGAGAAGGGACACTGAAGCTTTCTTT
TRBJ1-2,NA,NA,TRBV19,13,CASRPRGGYGYTF,TGTGCCAGTAGACCCCGGGGAGGCTATGGCTACACCTTC
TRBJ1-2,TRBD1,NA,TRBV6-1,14,CASSDGQGVYGYTF,TGTGCCAGCAGTGACGGACAGGGCGTCTATGGCTACACCTTC
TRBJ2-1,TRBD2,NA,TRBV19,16,CASRGTGTSGSNEQFF,TGTGCCAGTAGGGGAACCGGGACTAGCGGGAGCAATGAGCAGTTCTTC
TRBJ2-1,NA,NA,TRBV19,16,CASSLRGLNSYNEQFF,TGTGCCAGTAGTCTGCGGGGACTGAACTCCTACAATGAGCAGTTCTTC
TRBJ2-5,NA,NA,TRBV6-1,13,CASSGTGQETQYF,TGTGCCAGCAGTGGTACAGGGCAAGAGACCCAGTACTTC
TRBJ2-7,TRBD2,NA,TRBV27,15,CASSFSSGRAYEQYF,TGTGCCAGCAGTTTCTCCAGCGGGAGGGCCTACGAGCAGTACTTC
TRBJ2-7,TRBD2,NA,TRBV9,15,CASSEGIAGGYEQYF,TGTGCCAGCAGCGAGGGGATAGCGGGGGGTTACGAGCAGTACTTC
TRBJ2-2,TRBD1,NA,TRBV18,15,CASSLQGAITGELFF,TGTGCCAGCTCATTACAGGGGGCGATCACCGGGGAGCTGTTTTTT
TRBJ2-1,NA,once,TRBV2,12,CASSRAGNEQFF,TGTGCCAGCAGTCGGGCGGGAAATGAGCAGTTCTTC
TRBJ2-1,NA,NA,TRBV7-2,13,CASSFIRGNEQFF,TGTGCCAGCAGTTTTATCCGAGGGAATGAGCAGTTCTTC
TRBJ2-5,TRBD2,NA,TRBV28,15,CASRTGLAGVETQYF,TGTGCCAGCAGGACGGGACTAGCGGGAGTTGAGACCCAGTACTTC
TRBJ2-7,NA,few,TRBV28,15,CASSLSLGRDYEQYF,TGTGCCAGCAGTTTATCCCTAGGACGGGACTACGAGCAGTACTTC
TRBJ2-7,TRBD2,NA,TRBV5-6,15,CASSWEGPISYEQYF,TGTGCCAGCAGCTGGGAGGGACCGATCTCCTACGAGCAGTACTTC
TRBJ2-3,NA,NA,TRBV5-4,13,CASSRDSPDTQYF,TGTGCCAGCAGCCGCGACAGTCCAGATACGCAGTATTTT
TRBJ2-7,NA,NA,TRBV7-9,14,CASSLAGDAYEQYF,TGTGCCAGCAGCTTAGCCGGAGATGCTTACGAGCAGTACTTC
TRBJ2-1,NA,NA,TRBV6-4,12,CASSGNGGTQFF,TGTGCCAGCAGTGGGAATGGCGGGACCCAGTTCTTC
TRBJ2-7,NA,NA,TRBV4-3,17,CASSQVRLNSLPSEQYF,TGCGCCAGCAGCCAAGTAAGACTTAATTCCCTCCCGAGCGAGCAGTACTTC
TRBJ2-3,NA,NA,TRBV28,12,CASSLSTDTQYF,TGTGCCAGCAGTTTGAGTACAGATACGCAGTATTTT
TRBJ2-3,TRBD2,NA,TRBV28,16,CASMSGAGGGTDTQYF,TGTGCCAGCATGTCAGGAGCGGGAGGGGGCACAGATACGCAGTATTTT
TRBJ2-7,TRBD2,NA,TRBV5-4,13,CASSSWTSREQYF,TGTGCTAGCAGCTCCTGGACTAGTAGGGAGCAGTACTTC
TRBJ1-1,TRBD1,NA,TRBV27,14,CASSFGQGNTEAFF,TGTGCCAGCAGTTTCGGACAGGGCAACACTGAAGCTTTCTTT
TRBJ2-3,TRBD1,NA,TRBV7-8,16,CASSFTDRGWADTQYF,TGTGCCAGCAGCTTTACGGACAGGGGCTGGGCAGATACGCAGTATTTT
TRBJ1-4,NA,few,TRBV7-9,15,CASSSQGQSNEKLFF,TGTGCCAGCAGCTCCCAAGGACAGTCTAATGAAAAACTGTTTTTT